This paragraph covers one T cell receptor beta chain sequence. The specificity of this receptor is unknown. No much larger clone is present one base from it, and per-base qualities are unavailable. This specimen comes from a study of immune evolution from preneoplasia to lung adenocarcinoma (dated by TCRdb to the early 2020s). For context, the study as a whole: The study used immune gene expression, TCR sequencing and multiplex immunofluorescence to profile the immune contexture of lung adenocarcinoma precursors and invasive adenocarcinoma. Resected precursor lesions (AAH, AIS, MIA) and invasive adenocarcinomas were each compared against paired morphologically normal lung tissue. The sample size was set by how many specimens were available, not by a prior power calculation. The immune data were integrated with whole exome sequencing and methylation data from the same cohort of nodules. The overall cohort was made up of about 53 patients with pulmonary nodules who had surgical resection. A total of more than 40 patients contributed TCR sequencing data. According to the study, some 97 samples were used for TCR sequencing. POLYSOLVER was used to infer Class I HLA alleles from exome data, while LOHHLA was used to detect allele-specific HLA loss.

The immunoSEQ hsTCRbeta Kit was used to sequence TCR beta CDR3 regions from DNA. The study's own analysis went as follows. TCR sequencing data were analysed with the ImmunoSEQ Analyzer. T cell clonality was defined as 1 minus Pielou's evenness, as computed on productive rearrangements. The inverse Simpson index, applied to productive templates, was used to measure T cell diversity. T cell density was expressed as TCR beta template counts normalized to usable DNA, with usable DNA estimated by amplifying and sequencing housekeeping genes. TCR metrics were compared across histologic stages using two-sided Kruskal-Wallis tests. In its TCRdb copy, this immuneACCESS table keeps in-frame sequences only and misses some clones. Where compared with another copy, unresolved V genes explain less than half of these, and the others have no known cause. V, J and clone size are taken as reported in that table, and D and trimming were inferred from the DNA itself. The sample table records more than 3,500 clones; more than 65% of these occur just once. The ten top clones hold about an eighth of the sample.

Broader findings and caveats from the paper: The findings were based on association rather than direct causation, and larger cohorts with long-term follow-up and longitudinal biopsies were deemed needed. The highest top T cell clone frequencies were observed in normal lung, and a progressive decrease in top T cell clone frequencies appeared to occur from AAH through AIS, MIA and invasive adenocarcinoma. All patients were from Japan and China, so applicability to Western populations was uncertain. Clonality was highest in normal lung, while later-stage lesions appeared to have lower clonality but higher T cell density and diversity.

Inclusive of the bounding cysteine and phenylalanine, the CDR3 is 16 residues long. Just CDR3 DNA is preserved here, 48 bases in frame from base 1. CDR1 and CDR2 are read off the germline V gene as SGHVS and FQNEAQ. After removal of 3 bases from V and 1 base from J, the junction retains 4 bases not matched to a gene. The patients had resection in Japan or China between about 2013 and 2017. The histologic diagnosis of each case was independently confirmed on H&E slides by two lung cancer pathologists. The AllPrep DNA/RNA FFPE Kit was used to isolate DNA from FFPE tissue. Sequencing used FFPE normal lung tissue adjacent to the tumor. The sequence was obtained from a person aged 50 to 70 with lung adenocarcinoma. The V and J segments used are TRBV7-8 and TRBJ1-5, with 9 middle bases fitting TRBD1. The sequenced DNA: TGTGCCAGCAGCTTTGGGACAGGGCCAAGCAATCAGCCCCAGCATTTT. It is translated as CASSFGTGPSNQPQHF.